This T cell receptor (beta chain) was identified in a study of spatial heterogeneity in lung cancer. The wider study: Alpha-chain sequences were consistently detected less often than beta-chain sequences.

MiXCR was run by TCRdb on the 5' RACE reads, yielding one entry per CDR3 protein. The sample contains 24,000 or so distinct CDR3 sequences, roughly 8.6% of which appear only once. Between the trimmed V and J ends, which lost 4 bases and 2 bases, there was a span of 14 bases. The CDR3 length is 15 residues. Germline lookup yields CDR1 SGHRS and CDR2 YFSETQ. The time point was: sample taken at primary tumor resection. TCRs were sequenced from unsorted whole RNA of tumor, nontumor lung or PBMC. By frequency in the sample, this clonotype is medium-sized. The antigen is not known. Study conclusions and caveats: It was found that expanded intratumoral alpha and beta TCR counts tracked tumor mutation counts.

The sequenced sample was lung tumor tissue, obtained at surgery. The chain carries TRBV5-1 and TRBJ2-3, with TRBD2 as a possible D gene (5 bases). This sequence originates from a male donor with early-stage non-small cell lung cancer. In DNA form, the CDR3 reads TGCGCCAGCAGCCAACTAGGAGAAACCACAGATACGCAGTATTTT. Its protein product is CASSQLGETTDTQYF.